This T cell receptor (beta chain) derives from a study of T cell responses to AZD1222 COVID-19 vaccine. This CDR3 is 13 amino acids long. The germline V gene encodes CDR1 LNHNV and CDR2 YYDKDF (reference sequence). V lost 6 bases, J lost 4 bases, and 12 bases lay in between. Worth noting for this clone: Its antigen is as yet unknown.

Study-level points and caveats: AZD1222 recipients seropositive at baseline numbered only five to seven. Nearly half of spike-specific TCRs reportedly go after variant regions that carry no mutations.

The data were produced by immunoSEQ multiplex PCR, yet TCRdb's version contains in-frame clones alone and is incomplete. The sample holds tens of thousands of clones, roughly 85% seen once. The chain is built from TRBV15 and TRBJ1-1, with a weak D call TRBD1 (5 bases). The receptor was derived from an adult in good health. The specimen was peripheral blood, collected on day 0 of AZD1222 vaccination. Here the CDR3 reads CATSTDTITEAFF. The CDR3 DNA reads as TGTGCCACCAGTACGGACACTATCACTGAAGCTTTCTTT.